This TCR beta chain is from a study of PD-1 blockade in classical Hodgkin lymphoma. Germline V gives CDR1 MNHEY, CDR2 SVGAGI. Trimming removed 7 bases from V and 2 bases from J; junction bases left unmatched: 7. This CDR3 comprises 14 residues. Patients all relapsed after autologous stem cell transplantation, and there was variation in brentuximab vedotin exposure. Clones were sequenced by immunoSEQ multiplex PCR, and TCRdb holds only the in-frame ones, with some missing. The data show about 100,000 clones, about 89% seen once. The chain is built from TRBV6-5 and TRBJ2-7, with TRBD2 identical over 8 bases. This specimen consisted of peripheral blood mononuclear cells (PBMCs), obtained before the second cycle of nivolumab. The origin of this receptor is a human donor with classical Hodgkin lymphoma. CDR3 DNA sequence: TGTGCCAGCATGATGGGGACTAGGGCCTACGAGCAGTACTTC. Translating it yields CASMMGTRAYEQYF.